This T cell receptor (beta chain) was identified in a study of OX40 agonist ivuxolimab in advanced cancers. A note on the overall study: Ivuxolimab was an agonistic, fully human IgG2 monoclonal antibody directed against OX40 (CD134), a costimulatory receptor. Intravenous ivuxolimab was administered to patients every 2 weeks at six dose levels: 0.01, 0.1, 0.3, 1.5, 3 and 10 mg/kg. Of the approximately 50 dose-escalation patients, hepatocellular carcinoma was present in approximately 20, melanoma in roughly 15, renal cell carcinoma in 9 and head and neck cancer in 9. The dose-escalation cohort was about 83% male with a mean age of 60 years, ranging from roughly 20 to 85. Patients were allowed to have had prior anti-PD-1, anti-PD-L1 or anti-CTLA-4 therapy, and approximately 41% of the dose-escalation patients had previously received checkpoint inhibitors. Partial responses were achieved by three dose-escalation patients, of whom one had hepatocellular carcinoma and two had cutaneous melanoma. The purpose of peripheral TCRbeta sequencing was to test whether ivuxolimab changed TCR sequence diversity and led to clonal T-cell expansion. The paper describes the monotherapy dose-escalation part (N of about 50 patients) of the phase I trial of ivuxolimab. Points the paper makes about the study in general: In the 0.1-3.0 mg/kg groups, partial responders were among the patients with the lowest normalized peripheral clonal expansion, particularly in CD8+ T cells. The antigen specificity of the clonally expanded peripheral T cells was not determined. After ivuxolimab, more expanded clones were found on average in CD8+ T cells than in CD4+ T cells. Low levels of normalized T-cell clonal expansion were also seen in some patients who did not respond. At doses of 0.1 to 3.0 mg/kg, clonal expansion of both CD4+ and CD8+ T cells in blood was seen between baseline and week 6.

V loses 7 bases at its end and J loses 6 bases; junction bases beyond the gene matches: 8. Taken from the germline V gene, the CDR1 and CDR2 loops are SNHLY and FYNNEI. The CDR3, cysteine through phenylalanine, is 15 amino acids long. Of the read, only the CDR3 DNA is kept; its 45 bases are in frame from base 1. Worth noting for this clone: No antigen is known for it. Nothing much larger sits one base from this clone, and base qualities are not available.

Patients with a history of autoimmune disease or receiving systemic immunosuppression were excluded from the trial. Peripheral blood for TCR sequencing was drawn from every dose cohort at baseline, at cycle 4 day 1 and at cycle 7 day 1. The samples were drawn from a first-in-human, open-label, multicenter phase I dose-escalation trial of ivuxolimab. Adults with locally advanced or metastatic head and neck squamous cell, hepatocellular, melanoma or renal cell carcinoma were enrolled in the trial. Before TCR sequencing, CD4+ T cells and CD8+ T cells from peripheral blood were sorted into separate populations. Genomic DNA was isolated from the sorted cells so that the TCRbeta CDR3 region could be sequenced. TCRbeta CDR3 regions were sequenced using the immunoSEQ Assay. Held by TCRdb, this immuneACCESS table contains in-frame sequences only and omits some clones. Under half of the omission traces to an unresolved V gene where checked; the cause of the rest is unknown. The sample table holds tens of thousands of clones, of which about 82% were seen once. The ten largest clones add up to under 30% of the sample.

The specimen was CD4+ or CD8+ T cells sorted from blood, collected in a trial of the OX40 agonist ivuxolimab. This sequence originates from an adult with an advanced solid tumor such as melanoma, head and neck, liver or kidney cancer. Recombination joined TRBV2 with TRBJ2-1; 11 bases in the junction line up with TRBD2. The sequence in DNA is TGTGCCAGCAATCTACTAGCGGGAGTATTCAATGAGCAGTTCTTC. Translated, this gives CASNLLAGVFNEQFF.